These 3 T cell receptor beta chains originate from one sample sequenced in a study of response to subunit inactivated influenza vaccine. TCRdb ran MiXCR on the RT-PCR reads and lists one entry per CDR3 protein. The sample consists of about 780,000 distinct CDR3 sequences, approximately 17% of them appearing once. The input for sequencing was PBMCs from blood, taken 4 to 6 days after vaccination. All receptors come from a man in his fifties who received an inactivated influenza vaccine.

This clonotype showed up just a few times. The chain carries TRBV5-6 and TRBJ2-3, with D unclear. Germline assignment: CDR1 SGHDT and CDR2 YYEEEE. Trimming left V 3 bases short and J 4 bases short, with 9 bases between. The CDR3 spans 13 residues. CDR3 loop: CASSSGVADTQYF. Written as DNA, the CDR3 is TGTGCCAGCAGCTCCGGTGTGGCAGATACGCAGTATTTT.

V is TRBV4-1 and J is TRBJ2-3, with D hard to call. The V end was cut by 1 base, the J end by 8 bases, with 7 bases between. The CDR3 sequence is 12 residues long. From germline, CDR1 is MGHRA and CDR2 YSYEKL. The CDR3 spells CASSQVRSTQYF. The CDR3 coding sequence is TGCGCCAGCAGCCAAGTCAGGAGTACGCAGTATTTT.

This clonotype was counted a few times. The chain joins TRBV6-2 or TRBV6-3 to TRBJ2-7; unclear D gene. The CDR3 is 17 amino acids. The V gene's germline CDR1 is MNHEY and CDR2 SVGEGT. The V end was cut by 7 bases, the J end by 3 bases, with 25 bases between. The CDR3 sequence is CASTFVLRIGQNYEQYF. The CDR3 DNA is TGTGCCAGCACCTTTGTTCTCCGGATAGGGCAGAACTACGAGCAGTACTTC.